Listed below are T cell receptor beta chains from one sample, sequenced in a study of blood T cell repertoires in COVID-19. Sequencing used immunoSEQ multiplex PCR; TCRdb keeps in-frame clones, though not all of them. Among 150,000 to 200,000 clones listed, over 75% were seen once. Sequencing was performed on PBMCs or T cells enriched from blood (not recorded which). Every receptor here comes from a woman between 18 and 29 years old who had recovered from COVID-19. CDR3s include the opening cysteine and the closing phenylalanine or tryptophan. A D gene is named only where the DNA matches it firmly. Rows give clone size only sometimes, using once, few, many, or a class for an expanded clone.

d_gene	v_gene	j_gene	abundance	len	CDR3nt	CDR3aa
.	TRBV4-1	TRBJ2-1	.	16	TGCGCCAGCAGCCAAGGTGGGCTAGCGCGTGGGGATGAGCAGTTCTTC	CASSQGGLARGDEQFF
.	TRBV6-2/TRBV6-3	TRBJ1-4	many	17	TGTGCCAGCAGTCAGTCCCAATACAGGCGGCCTAATGAAAAACTGTTTTTT	CASSQSQYRRPNEKLFF
.	TRBV6-1	TRBJ1-1	.	14	TGTGCCAGCACCCCTGGACAGCTAAACACTGAAGCTTTCTTT	CASTPGQLNTEAFF
TRBD1	TRBV28	TRBJ1-1	.	14	TGTGCCAGCAGTTTCCTCGGACAGGGGTCTGAAGCTTTCTTT	CASSFLGQGSEAFF
.	TRBV6-6	TRBJ1-5	.	11	TGTGCCAGCAGCCCGGGGACACCCCAGCATTTT	CASSPGTPQHF
TRBD1	TRBV27	TRBJ2-1	.	14	TGTGCCAGCAGTAACCGGGACAGGTACAATGAGCAGTTCTTC	CASSNRDRYNEQFF
TRBD1	TRBV6-5	TRBJ2-7	.	15	TGTGCCAGCAGTTACATACAGGGGAATTCCTACGAGCAGTACTTC	CASSYIQGNSYEQYF
.	TRBV4-3	TRBJ2-3	.	16	TGCGCCAGCAGCCAAGATCTAGGAGGGATCACAGATACGCAGTATTTT	CASSQDLGGITDTQYF
TRBD2	TRBV2	TRBJ2-5	.	16	TGTGCCAGCAGTGTTCTCAGCGGGAGGGCCCCAGAGACCCAGTACTTC	CASSVLSGRAPETQYF
.	TRBV27	TRBJ2-5	.	13	TGTGCCAGCAGTCTAGTCCCCCAAGAGACCCAGTACTTC	CASSLVPQETQYF
TRBD2	TRBV5-6	TRBJ2-1	.	15	TGTGCCAGCAGCCCGTTAGCGGGAGTTAACAATGAGCAGTTCTTC	CASSPLAGVNNEQFF
.	TRBV9	TRBJ2-1	.	16	TGTGCCAGCAGCCAGCAAACGGGAACGGGCTACAATGAGCAGTTCTTC	CASSQQTGTGYNEQFF
TRBD1	TRBV28	TRBJ2-3	.	15	TGTGCCAGCAGTTCCCCGGGACAGGGGGGAGATACGCAGTATTTT	CASSSPGQGGDTQYF
TRBD2	TRBV6-5	TRBJ2-1	.	12	TGTGCCAGCAGTTACGGGGAGGGTGAGCAGTTCTTC	CASSYGEGEQFF
.	TRBV28	TRBJ2-6	.	14	TGTGCCAGCAGTTTCCGCTCTGGGGCCAACGTCCTGACTTTC	CASSFRSGANVLTF
.	TRBV18	TRBJ2-7	.	13	TGTGCCAGCTATCCCCCAGGGAACTACGAGCAGTACTTC	CASYPPGNYEQYF
TRBD2	TRBV7-9	TRBJ2-3	.	17	TGTGCCAGCAGCTCGCCTTCGAGGCGGGAGGGCACAGATACGCAGTATTTT	CASSSPSRREGTDTQYF
.	TRBV7-9	TRBJ1-1	.	17	TGTGCCAGCAGCTTAGCGTTCGGGGAGCCTTCTGGGACTGAAGCTTTCTTT	CASSLAFGEPSGTEAFF
TRBD2	TRBV5-3	TRBJ2-1	.	18	TGTGCCAGACCCAAAGAAGTAGCGGGAGGGCCCTCCTACAATGAGCAGTTCTTC	CARPKEVAGGPSYNEQFF
TRBD2	TRBV19	TRBJ2-1	.	14	TGTGCCAGTAGTACGCCTAGCGGGAGTAATGAGCAGTTCTTC	CASSTPSGSNEQFF
.	TRBV10-2	TRBJ2-5	.	22	TGCGCCAGCAGTGACCGACCGGGGGGCGGCGGGCGGGCCCAATCGACGAAAGAGACCCAGTACTTC	CASSDRPGGGGRAQSTKETQYF
TRBD1	TRBV7-9	TRBJ1-2	.	13	TGTGCCAGCAGCTTTGGGACAGACTATGGCTACACCTTC	CASSFGTDYGYTF
.	TRBV15	TRBJ1-2	.	14	TGTGCCACCAGCAGGGGCGGAGGGGACTATGGCTACACCTTC	CATSRGGGDYGYTF
.	TRBV28	TRBJ1-2	.	13	TGTGCCAGCAGTTTATTACCGGACTATGGCTACACCTTC	CASSLLPDYGYTF
TRBD2	TRBV7-2	TRBJ2-7	.	16	TGTGCCAGCAGCTTAGCGAAAGGGACTAGCGGCTACGAGCAGTACTTC	CASSLAKGTSGYEQYF
.	TRBV2	TRBJ1-2	.	13	TGTGCCAGCAGTGAACGCAGGGGAGCTGGCTACACCTTC	CASSERRGAGYTF
.	TRBV3-1/TRBV3-2	TRBJ1-6	.	15	TGTGCCAGCAGCCAAGACAGGAGGAATAATTCACCCCTCCACTTT	CASSQDRRNNSPLHF
.	TRBV7-2	TRBJ1-5	.	14	TGTGCCAGCAGCTTGACAGGAAACAATCAGCCCCAGCATTTT	CASSLTGNNQPQHF
TRBD1	TRBV3-1/TRBV3-2	TRBJ1-2	.	15	TGTGCCAGCAGCCACAGACGGACAGGGAACAATGGCTACACCTTC	CASSHRRTGNNGYTF
TRBD1	TRBV5-1	TRBJ1-1	once	13	TGCGCCAGTGCAATACAGGGGGACACTGAAGCTTTCTTT	CASAIQGDTEAFF
.	TRBV5-1	TRBJ2-5	few	14	TGCGCCAGCAGCCCCGCAGGGGCCGGGGAGACCCAGTACTTC	CASSPAGAGETQYF
TRBD2	TRBV6-4	TRBJ2-1	once	15	TGTGCCAGCAGTGAGAGGACTAGCGGGGACAATGAGCAGTTCTTC	CASSERTSGDNEQFF
.	TRBV11-1	TRBJ2-1	once	15	TGTGCCAGCAGCCTGGGGGGAACACTTCTGGGTGAGCAGTTCTTC	CASSLGGTLLGEQFF
.	TRBV28	TRBJ2-1	.	12	TGTGCCATTGATCGGGAGCAGAATGAGCAGTTCTTC	CAIDREQNEQFF
.	TRBV25-1	TRBJ1-5	.	12	TGTGCCAGCGGAACCGGGGGTCAGCCCCAGCATTTT	CASGTGGQPQHF
.	TRBV2	TRBJ2-7	.	13	TGTGCCAGCAGCGAAGGCCTAGCCTACGAGCAGTACTTC	CASSEGLAYEQYF
TRBD2	TRBV9	TRBJ2-7	.	15	TGTGCCAGCAGCGTAGGGACTAGCGGCTCCTACGAGCAGTACTTC	CASSVGTSGSYEQYF
.	TRBV3-1/TRBV3-2	TRBJ2-5	.	15	TGTGCCAGCAGCCTGAGCCCTCCGAGTCCAGAGACCCAGTACTTC	CASSLSPPSPETQYF
TRBD1	TRBV5-1	TRBJ2-4	few	15	TGCGCCAGCAAATTCGGGACAGCCAGCAAAAACATTCAGTACTTC	CASKFGTASKNIQYF
.	TRBV19	TRBJ2-7	.	17	TGTGCCAGTAGTAAGGGGGGGCTGGGTGGAGACTCCTACGAGCAGTACTTC	CASSKGGLGGDSYEQYF
TRBD2	TRBV2	TRBJ2-2	.	17	TGTGCCAGCAGGGATAAAACTAGCGGGATATGGTCCGGGGAGCTGTTTTTT	CASRDKTSGIWSGELFF
.	TRBV20-1	TRBJ2-7	.	14	TGCAGTGCTAGTAAGACAGCCTCTACCTACGAGCAGTACTTC	CSASKTASTYEQYF
TRBD1	TRBV18	TRBJ2-1	.	12	TGTGCCAGCTCACAAGACAGGGATGAGCAGTTCTTC	CASSQDRDEQFF